This T cell receptor beta chain appears in the sequencing data of a study of T cell repertoires in cytomegalovirus infection. About the research overall: Public signatures in TCR beta pointed to CMV infection and matching HLA type. Study conclusions and caveats: CMV carriers with the relevant HLA were identified by cumulative public TCR beta family frequency. Ex vivo responses were dominated by HLA-C-restricted CMV-specific TCR beta clonotypes.

In this sample, this clonotype turned up many times. As yet, its antigen is unknown. The CDR3 length is 15 residues. Trimming cost V 3 bases and J 6 bases, with 17 bases left between them. TCRdb recomputed calls from the reads with MiXCR, one row per CDR3 protein. Among approximately 500,000 distinct CDR3 sequences listed, approximately 11% were seen once. Sequencing used PBMCs. J is TRBJ1-2 and V is TRBV23-1; D is ambiguous. TRBV23-1 is classed as an ORF, of uncertain function. The TCR originated in a human donor in good health (CMV status not recorded). Some clones in this sample may be carry-over from other donors' samples. The CDR3 here is CASSHQTGSRDGYTF. The CDR3 DNA reads as TGCGCCAGCAGTCATCAAACTGGGTCTCGGGATGGCTACACCTTC.